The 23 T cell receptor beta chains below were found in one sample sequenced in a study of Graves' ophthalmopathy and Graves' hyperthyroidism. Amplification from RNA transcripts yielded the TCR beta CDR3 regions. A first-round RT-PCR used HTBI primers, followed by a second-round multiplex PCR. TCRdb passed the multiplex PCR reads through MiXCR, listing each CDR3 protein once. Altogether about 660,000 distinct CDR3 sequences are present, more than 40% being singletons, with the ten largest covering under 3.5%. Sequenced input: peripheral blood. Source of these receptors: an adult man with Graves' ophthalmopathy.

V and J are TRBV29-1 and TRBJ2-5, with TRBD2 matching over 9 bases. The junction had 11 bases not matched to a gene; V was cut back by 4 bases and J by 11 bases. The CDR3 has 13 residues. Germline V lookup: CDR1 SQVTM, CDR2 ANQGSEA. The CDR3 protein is CSVGLAGWDEQYF. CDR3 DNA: TGCAGCGTTGGTCTAGCGGGATGGGATGAGCAGTACTTC.

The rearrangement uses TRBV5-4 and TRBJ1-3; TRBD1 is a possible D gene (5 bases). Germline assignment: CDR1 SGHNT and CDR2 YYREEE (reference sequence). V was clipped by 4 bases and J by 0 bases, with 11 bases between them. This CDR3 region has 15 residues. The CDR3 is CASSVEGFSGNTIYF. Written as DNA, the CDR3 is TGTGCCAGCAGCGTGGAGGGGTTCTCTGGAAACACCATATATTTT.

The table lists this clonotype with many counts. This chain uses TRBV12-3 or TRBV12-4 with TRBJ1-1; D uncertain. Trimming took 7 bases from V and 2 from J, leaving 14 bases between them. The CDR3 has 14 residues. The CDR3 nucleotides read TGTGCCAGCACCATACACGGCCTTAACACTGAAGCTTTCTTT. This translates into CASTIHGLNTEAFF.

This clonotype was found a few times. CDR3 nucleotide sequence: TGTGCCAGCAGGCCGGGACTCGCTGAAGCTTTCTTT. It encodes CASRPGLAEAFF. This chain uses TRBV6-1 with TRBJ1-1; tentatively, D is TRBD1 (5 bases). Germline lookup yields CDR1 MNHNS and CDR2 SASEGT. The CDR3 is made up of 12 amino acids. V shed 6 bases and J shed 6 bases, with 11 bases lying between them.

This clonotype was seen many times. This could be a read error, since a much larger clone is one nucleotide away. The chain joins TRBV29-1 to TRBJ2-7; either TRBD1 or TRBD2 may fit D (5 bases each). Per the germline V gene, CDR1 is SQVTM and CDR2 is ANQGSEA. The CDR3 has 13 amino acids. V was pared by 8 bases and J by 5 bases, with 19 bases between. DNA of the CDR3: TGCAGCATTTTTGGGCGCAGGGACGACGAGCAGTACTTC. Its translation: CSIFGRRDDEQYF.

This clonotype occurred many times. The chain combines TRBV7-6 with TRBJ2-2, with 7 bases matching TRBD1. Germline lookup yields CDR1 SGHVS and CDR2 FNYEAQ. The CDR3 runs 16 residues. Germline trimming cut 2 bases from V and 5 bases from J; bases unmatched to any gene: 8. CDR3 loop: CASSLRDRSRTGELFF. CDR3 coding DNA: TGTGCCAGCAGCTTAAGGGACAGATCGAGGACCGGGGAGCTGTTTTTT.

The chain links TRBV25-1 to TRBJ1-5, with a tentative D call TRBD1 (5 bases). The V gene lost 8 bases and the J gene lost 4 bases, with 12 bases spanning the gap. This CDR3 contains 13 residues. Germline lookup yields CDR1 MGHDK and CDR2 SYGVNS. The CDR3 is CASLGQDNQPQHF. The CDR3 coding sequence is TGTGCCAGCTTGGGGCAGGATAATCAGCCCCAGCATTTT.

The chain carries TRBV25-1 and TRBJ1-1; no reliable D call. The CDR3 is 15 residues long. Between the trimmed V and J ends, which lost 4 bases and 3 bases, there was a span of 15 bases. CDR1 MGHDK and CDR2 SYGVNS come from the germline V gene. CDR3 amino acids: CASSANPRPDTEAFF. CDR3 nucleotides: TGTGCCAGCAGTGCTAATCCTAGGCCTGACACTGAAGCTTTCTTT.

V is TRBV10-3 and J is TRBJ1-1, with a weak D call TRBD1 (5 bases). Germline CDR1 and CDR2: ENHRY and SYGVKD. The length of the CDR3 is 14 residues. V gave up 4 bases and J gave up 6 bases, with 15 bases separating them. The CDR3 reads CAISVEGENPEAFF. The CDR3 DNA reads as TGTGCCATCAGTGTAGAAGGGGAAAATCCTGAAGCTTTCTTT.

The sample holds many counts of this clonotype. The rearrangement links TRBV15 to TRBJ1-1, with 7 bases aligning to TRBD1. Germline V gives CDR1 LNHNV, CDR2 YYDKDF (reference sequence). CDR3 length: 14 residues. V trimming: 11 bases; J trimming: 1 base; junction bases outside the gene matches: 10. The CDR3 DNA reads TGTGCCGCCCGACAGGGAGGAGAGAACACTGAAGCTTTCTTT. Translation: CAARQGGENTEAFF.

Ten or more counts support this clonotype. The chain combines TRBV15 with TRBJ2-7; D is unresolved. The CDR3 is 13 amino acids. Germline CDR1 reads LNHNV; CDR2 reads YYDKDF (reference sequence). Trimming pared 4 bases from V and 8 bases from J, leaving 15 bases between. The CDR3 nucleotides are TGTGCCACCAGCACGGTCACCCGAGAAAAGCAGTACTTC. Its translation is CATSTVTREKQYF.

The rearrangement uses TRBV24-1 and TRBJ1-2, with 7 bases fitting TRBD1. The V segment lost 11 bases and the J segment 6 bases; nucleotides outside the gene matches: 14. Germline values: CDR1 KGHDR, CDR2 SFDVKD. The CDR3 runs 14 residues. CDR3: CASIADRDAHGYTF. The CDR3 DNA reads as TGTGCCAGCATCGCCGACAGGGACGCCCATGGCTACACCTTC.

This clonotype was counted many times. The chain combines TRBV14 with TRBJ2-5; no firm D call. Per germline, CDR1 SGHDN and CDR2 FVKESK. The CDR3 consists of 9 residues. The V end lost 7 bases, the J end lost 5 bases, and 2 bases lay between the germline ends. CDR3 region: CASIETQYF. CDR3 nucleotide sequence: TGTGCCAGCATTGAGACCCAGTACTTC.

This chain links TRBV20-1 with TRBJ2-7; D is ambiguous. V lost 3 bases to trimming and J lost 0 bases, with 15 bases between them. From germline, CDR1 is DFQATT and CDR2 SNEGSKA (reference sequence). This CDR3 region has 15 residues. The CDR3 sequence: CSARKLRTVSYEQYF. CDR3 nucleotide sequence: TGCAGTGCTAGGAAATTAAGGACGGTCTCCTACGAGCAGTACTTC.

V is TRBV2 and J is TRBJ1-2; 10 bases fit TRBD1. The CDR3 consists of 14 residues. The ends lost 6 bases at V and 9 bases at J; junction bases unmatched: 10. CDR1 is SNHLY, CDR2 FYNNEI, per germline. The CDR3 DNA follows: TGTGCCAGCAGCGATCGGACAGGGGGAGGAAGCTACACCTTC. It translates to CASSDRTGGGSYTF.

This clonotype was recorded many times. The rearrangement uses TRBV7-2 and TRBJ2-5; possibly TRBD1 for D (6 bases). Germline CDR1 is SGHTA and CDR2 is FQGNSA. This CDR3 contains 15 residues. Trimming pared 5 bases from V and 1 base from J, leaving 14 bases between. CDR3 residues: CASSTFGTTQETQYF. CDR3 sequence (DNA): TGTGCCAGCAGCACCTTCGGGACAACCCAAGAGACCCAGTACTTC.

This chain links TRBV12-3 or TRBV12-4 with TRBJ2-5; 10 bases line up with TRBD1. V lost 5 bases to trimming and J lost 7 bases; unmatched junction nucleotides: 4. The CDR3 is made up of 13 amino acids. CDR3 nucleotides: TGTGCCAGCAGTACACGGACAGGGGGGACCCAGTACTTC. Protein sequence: CASSTRTGGTQYF.

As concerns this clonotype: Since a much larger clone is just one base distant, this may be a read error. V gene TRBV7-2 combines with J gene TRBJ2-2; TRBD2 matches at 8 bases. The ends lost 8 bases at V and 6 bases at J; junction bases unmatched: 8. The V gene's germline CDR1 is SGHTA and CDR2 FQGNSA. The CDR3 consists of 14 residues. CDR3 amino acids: CASLRGGSAGELFF. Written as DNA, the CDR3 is TGTGCCAGCCTCCGGGGGGGCAGCGCCGGGGAGCTGTTTTTT.

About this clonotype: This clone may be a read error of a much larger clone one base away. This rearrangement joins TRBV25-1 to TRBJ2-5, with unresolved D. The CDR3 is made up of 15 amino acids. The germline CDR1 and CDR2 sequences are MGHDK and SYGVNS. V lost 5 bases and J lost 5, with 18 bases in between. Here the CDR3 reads CASSPLRESLETQYF. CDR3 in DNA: TGTGCCAGCAGTCCACTTCGCGAGTCCTTGGAGACCCAGTACTTC.

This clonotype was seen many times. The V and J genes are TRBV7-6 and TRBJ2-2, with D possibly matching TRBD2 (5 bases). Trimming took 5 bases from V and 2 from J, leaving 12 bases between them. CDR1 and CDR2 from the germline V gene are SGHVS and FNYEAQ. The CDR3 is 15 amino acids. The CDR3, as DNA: TGTGCCAGCAGCAAAGGACGGGGAAACACCGGGGAGCTGTTTTTT. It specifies CASSKGRGNTGELFF. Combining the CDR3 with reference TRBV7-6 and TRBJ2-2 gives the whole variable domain GAGVSQSPRYKVTKRGQDVALRCDPISGHVSLYWYRQALGQGPEFLTYFNYEAQQDKSGLPNDRFSAERPEGSISTLTIQRTEQRDSAMYRCASSKGRGNTGELFFGEGSRLTVL.

DNA for the CDR3: TGTGCCAGCAGCCTACAGGTCTCGAACACCGGGGAGCTGTTTTTT. Its translation: CASSLQVSNTGELFF. The V gene is TRBV7-9, the J gene TRBJ2-2, with D possibly matching TRBD1 (5 bases). Between the trimmed V and J ends, which lost 5 bases and 0 bases, there was a span of 10 bases. CDR1 is SEHNR and CDR2 is FQNEAQ in the germline V gene (reference sequence). CDR3 length: 15 residues.

CDR3 in amino acids: CASSLGGAKDTQYF. CDR3 nucleotides: TGTGCCAGCAGCTTAGGGGGGGCGAAAGATACGCAGTATTTT. The chain couples TRBV11-3 to TRBJ2-3, with D possibly called TRBD1 or TRBD2 (6 bases each). The germline CDR1 and CDR2 sequences are SGHNT and YENEEA. V lost 1 base, J lost 5 bases, and 10 bases lay in between. This CDR3 has 14 amino acids.

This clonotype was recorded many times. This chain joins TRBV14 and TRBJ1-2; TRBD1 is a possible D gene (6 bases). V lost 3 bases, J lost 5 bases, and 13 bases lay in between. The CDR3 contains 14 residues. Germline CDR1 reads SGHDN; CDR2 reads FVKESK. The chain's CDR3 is CASSQGGQYYGYTF. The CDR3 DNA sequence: TGTGCCAGCAGCCAGGGAGGACAGTATTATGGCTACACCTTC.